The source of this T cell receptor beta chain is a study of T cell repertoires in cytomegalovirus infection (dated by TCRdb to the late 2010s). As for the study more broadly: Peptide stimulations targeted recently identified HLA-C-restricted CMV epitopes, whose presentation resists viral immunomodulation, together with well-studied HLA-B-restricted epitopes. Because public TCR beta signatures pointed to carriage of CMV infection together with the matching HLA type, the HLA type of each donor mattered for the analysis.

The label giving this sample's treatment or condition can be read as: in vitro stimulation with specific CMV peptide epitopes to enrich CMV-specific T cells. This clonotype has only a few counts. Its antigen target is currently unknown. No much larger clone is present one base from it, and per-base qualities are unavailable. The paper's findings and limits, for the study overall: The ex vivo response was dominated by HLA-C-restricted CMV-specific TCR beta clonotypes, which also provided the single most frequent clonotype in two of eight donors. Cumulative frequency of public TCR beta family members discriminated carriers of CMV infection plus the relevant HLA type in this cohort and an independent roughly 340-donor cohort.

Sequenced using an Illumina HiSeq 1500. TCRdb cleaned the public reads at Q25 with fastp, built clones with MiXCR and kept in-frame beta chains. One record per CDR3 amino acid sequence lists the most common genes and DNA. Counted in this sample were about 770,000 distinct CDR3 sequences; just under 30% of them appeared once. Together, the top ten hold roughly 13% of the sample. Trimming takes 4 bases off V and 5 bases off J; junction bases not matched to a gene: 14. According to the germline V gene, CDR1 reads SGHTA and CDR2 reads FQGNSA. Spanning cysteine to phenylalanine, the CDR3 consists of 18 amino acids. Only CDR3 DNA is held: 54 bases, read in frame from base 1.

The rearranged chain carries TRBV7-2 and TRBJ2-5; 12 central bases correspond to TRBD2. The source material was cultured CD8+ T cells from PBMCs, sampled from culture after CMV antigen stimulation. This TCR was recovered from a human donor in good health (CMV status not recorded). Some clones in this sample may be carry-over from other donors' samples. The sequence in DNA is TGTGCCAGCAGCTACGGCCCCCTAGCGGGGGGGCCGAGGGAGACCCAGTACTTC. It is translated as CASSYGPLAGGPRETQYF.